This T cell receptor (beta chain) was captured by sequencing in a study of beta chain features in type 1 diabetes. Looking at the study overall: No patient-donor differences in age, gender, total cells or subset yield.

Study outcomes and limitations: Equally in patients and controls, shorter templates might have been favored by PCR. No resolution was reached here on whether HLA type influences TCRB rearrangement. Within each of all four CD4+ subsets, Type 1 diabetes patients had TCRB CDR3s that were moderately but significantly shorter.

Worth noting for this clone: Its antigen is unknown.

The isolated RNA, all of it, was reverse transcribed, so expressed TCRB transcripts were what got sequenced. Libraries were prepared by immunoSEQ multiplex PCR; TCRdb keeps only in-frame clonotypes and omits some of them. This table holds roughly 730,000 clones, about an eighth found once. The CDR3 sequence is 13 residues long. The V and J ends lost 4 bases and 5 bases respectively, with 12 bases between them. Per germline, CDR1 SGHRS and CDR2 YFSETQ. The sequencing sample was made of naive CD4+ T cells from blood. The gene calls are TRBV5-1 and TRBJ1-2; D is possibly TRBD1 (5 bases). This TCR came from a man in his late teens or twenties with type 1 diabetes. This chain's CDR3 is CASSGTVEYGYTF. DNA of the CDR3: TGCGCCAGCAGCGGGACGGTGGAATATGGCTACACCTTC.